The next 12 T cell receptor beta chains were all read from a single sample in a study of radiation and T cells in renal cell carcinoma (dated by TCRdb to the early 2020s). The sample's time point, from its label and the paper: blood 2 weeks post-SBRT. This sample's treatment or condition label indicates: 15 Gy SBRT to primary tumor, nephrectomy 4 weeks later. The method was the immunoSEQ multiplex PCR assay. Held by TCRdb, this immuneACCESS table contains in-frame sequences only and omits some clones. Under half of the omission traces to an unresolved V gene where checked; the cause of the rest is unknown. This sample is represented by some 58,000 clones; around 77% of them were singletons. Roughly 6.1% of the sample lies in the top ten. The sequenced sample was blood, obtained from a patient whose treatment included radiotherapy and nephrectomy. The receptor set was obtained from a man aged 55 to 70 with renal cell carcinoma.

This sequence joins TRBV19 and TRBJ2-2, with D perhaps being TRBD1 or TRBD2 (6 bases each). V lost 5 bases to trimming and J lost 5 bases, with 12 bases between them. The CDR3 has 14 amino acids. Per the germline V gene, CDR1 is LNHDA and CDR2 is SQIVND (reference sequence). The CDR3 reads CASSVGGGTGELFF. CDR3 DNA: TGTGCCAGTAGTGTTGGAGGGGGAACCGGGGAGCTGTTTTTT.

The CDR3 DNA reads as TGTGCCAGCAGAAGGGAACTAGCGGGAGGCCTGAACACCGGGGAGCTGTTTTTT. It yields the protein CASRRELAGGLNTGELFF. The chain is built from TRBV5-4 and TRBJ2-2; 12 positions agree with TRBD2. V lost 5 bases to trimming and J lost 1 base; unmatched junction nucleotides: 9. The V gene's germline CDR1 is SGHNT and CDR2 YYREEE (reference sequence). This CDR3 contains 18 residues.

V and J are TRBV28 and TRBJ1-2; a possible D gene is TRBD1 (5 bases). The CDR3 covers 17 residues. The V and J ends lost 6 bases and 4 bases respectively, with 24 bases between them. Germline V gene sequence: CDR1 MDHEN, CDR2 SYDVKM. In DNA form, the CDR3 reads TGTGCCAGCAGCCTGGGGACGATCGCTCACGAAATCTATGGCTACACCTTC. Translated: CASSLGTIAHEIYGYTF.

The chain couples TRBV5-8 to TRBJ2-1; D assignment may be TRBD1 or TRBD2 (5 bases each). Per germline, CDR1 SGHTS and CDR2 YDEGEE. CDR3 length: 14 amino acids. V gave up 4 bases and J gave up 3 bases, with 11 bases separating them. Written as DNA, the CDR3 is TGTGCCAGCAGCCCGAGGGACCTCTACAATGAGCAGTTCTTC. Translating gives CASSPRDLYNEQFF.

The chain combines TRBV6-1 with TRBJ1-4; unclear D gene. V was clipped by 2 bases and J by 8 bases, with 12 bases between them. Germline CDR1 MNHNS, CDR2 SASEGT. The CDR3 consists of 14 residues. The CDR3 is CASSERTFHEKLFF. The DNA for the CDR3 is TGTGCCAGCAGTGAAAGGACTTTTCACGAAAAACTGTTTTTT.

This clone was recorded a few times. The chain links TRBV6-6 to TRBJ1-3; no firm D call. V dropped 4 bases and J dropped 1 base, with 8 bases sitting between them. Germline loops: CDR1 MNHNY, CDR2 SVGAGI (reference sequence). CDR3 size: 14 residues. DNA of the CDR3: TGTGCCAGCAGTTCGACCCCTTCTGGAAACACCATATATTTT. Its protein product is CASSSTPSGNTIYF.

The chain combines TRBV29-1 with TRBJ1-2; D not resolved. CDR3 size: 13 residues. Deletions cut 0 bases from V and 8 bases from J, with 13 bases between. The germline CDR1 and CDR2 sequences are SQVTM and ANQGSEA. The CDR3 DNA is TGCAGCGTTGAAGAGAATGAAAGCGGCGGCTACACCTTC. Its translation: CSVEENESGGYTF.

The chain employs TRBV30 and TRBJ1-2; 7 bases align to TRBD1. With V trimmed by 6 bases and J by 2 bases, 9 bases remained unmatched. This CDR3 contains 14 residues. The germline V gene encodes CDR1 GTSNPN and CDR2 SVGIG (reference sequence). DNA for the CDR3: TGTGCCTGTCGACCAGGGACAGAAAACTATGGCTACACCTTC. As protein: CACRPGTENYGYTF.

This rearrangement joins TRBV9 to TRBJ2-2; 10 positions match TRBD2. This CDR3 is 18 amino acids long. The germline V gene has CDR1 SGDLS and CDR2 YYNGEE. V was pared by 4 bases and J by 6 bases, with 15 bases of the junction left unmatched. Here the CDR3 reads CASSLGFSGGPSAGELFF. The CDR3 DNA sequence: TGTGCCAGCAGCTTGGGGTTTAGCGGGGGGCCGTCGGCCGGGGAGCTGTTTTTT.

This clone occurred a few times. The chain combines TRBV2 with TRBJ1-5; tentatively, D is TRBD1 (6 bases). The germline CDR1 and CDR2 sequences are SNHLY and FYNNEI. V lost 8 bases and J lost 7, with 12 bases in between. The CDR3 is 12 residues long. This CDR3 is CASDRPEQPQHF. The CDR3, as DNA: TGTGCCAGCGACAGGCCGGAACAGCCCCAGCATTTT.

The rearrangement uses TRBV9 and TRBJ2-1; D is perhaps TRBD2 (6 bases). The CDR3 sequence is 17 residues long. Trimming left V 4 bases short and J 0 bases short, with 17 bases between. Germline lookup yields CDR1 SGDLS and CDR2 YYNGEE. The CDR3 sequence is CASSRWGLDSSYNEQFF. CDR3 DNA: TGTGCCAGCAGCCGTTGGGGACTCGATAGCTCCTACAATGAGCAGTTCTTC.

J is TRBJ2-2 and V is TRBV19; 11 bases map to TRBD2. CDR3 length: 16 amino acids. J was trimmed by 6 bases and V by 6 bases; bases with no gene match: 9. Germline V gene sequence: CDR1 LNHDA, CDR2 SQIVND (reference sequence). CDR3 in amino acids: CASSNSGGAQAGELFF. DNA of the CDR3: TGTGCCAGTAGCAATAGCGGGGGGGCCCAAGCCGGGGAGCTGTTTTTT.